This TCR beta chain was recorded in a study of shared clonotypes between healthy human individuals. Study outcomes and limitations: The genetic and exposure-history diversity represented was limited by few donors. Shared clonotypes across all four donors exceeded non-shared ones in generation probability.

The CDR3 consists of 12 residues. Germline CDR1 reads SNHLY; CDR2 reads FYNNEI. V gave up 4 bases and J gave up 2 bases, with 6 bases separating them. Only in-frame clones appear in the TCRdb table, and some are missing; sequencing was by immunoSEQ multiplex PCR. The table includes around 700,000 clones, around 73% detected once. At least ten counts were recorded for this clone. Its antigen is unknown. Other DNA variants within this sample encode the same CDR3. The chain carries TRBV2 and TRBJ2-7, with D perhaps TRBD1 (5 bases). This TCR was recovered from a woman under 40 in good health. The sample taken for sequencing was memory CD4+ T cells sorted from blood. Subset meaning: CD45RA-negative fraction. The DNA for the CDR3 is TGTGCCAGCAGTGGACAGACCTACGAGCAGTACTTC. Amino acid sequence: CASSGQTYEQYF.